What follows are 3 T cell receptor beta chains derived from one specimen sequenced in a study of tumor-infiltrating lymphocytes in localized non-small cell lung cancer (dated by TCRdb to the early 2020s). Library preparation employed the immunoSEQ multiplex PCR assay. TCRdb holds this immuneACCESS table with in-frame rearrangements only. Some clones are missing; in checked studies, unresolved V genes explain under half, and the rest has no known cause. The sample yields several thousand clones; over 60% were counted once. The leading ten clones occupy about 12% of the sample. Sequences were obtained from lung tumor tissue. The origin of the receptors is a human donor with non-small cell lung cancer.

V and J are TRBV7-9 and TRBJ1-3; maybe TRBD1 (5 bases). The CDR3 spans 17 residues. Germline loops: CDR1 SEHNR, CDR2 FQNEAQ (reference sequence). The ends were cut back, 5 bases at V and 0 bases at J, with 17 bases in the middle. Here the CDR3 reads CASSPQGRVDSGNTIYF. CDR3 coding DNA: TGTGCCAGCAGCCCCCAGGGACGGGTGGACTCTGGAAACACCATATATTTT. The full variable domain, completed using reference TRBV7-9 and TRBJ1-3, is DTGVSQNPRHKITKRGQNVTFRCDPISEHNRLYWYRQTLGQGPEFLTYFQNEAQLEKSRLLSDRFSAERPKGSFSTLEIQRTEQGDSAMYLCASSPQGRVDSGNTIYFGEGSWLTVV.

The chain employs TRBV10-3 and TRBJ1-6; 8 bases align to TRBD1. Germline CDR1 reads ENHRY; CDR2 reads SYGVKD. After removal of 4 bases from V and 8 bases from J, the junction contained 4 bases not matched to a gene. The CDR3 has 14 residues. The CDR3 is CAISGTGGDSPLHF. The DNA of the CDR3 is TGTGCCATCAGTGGAACAGGGGGGGATTCACCCCTCCACTTT.

The CDR3 region has the DNA TGTGCCAGCTCACCACCCCTTACAGGTCATGAGCAGTTCTTC. Its translation: CASSPPLTGHEQFF. The rearrangement links TRBV18 to TRBJ2-1; D perhaps matches TRBD1 (5 bases). This CDR3 comprises 14 residues. V gave up 0 bases and J gave up 8 bases, with 11 bases separating them. CDR1 and CDR2 from the germline V gene are KGHSH and LQKENI.